The 4 T cell receptor beta chains below come from one sample, sequenced in a study of tumor and adjacent non-tumor tissue in lung cancer. Three rounds of nested PCR, following a modified ARM-PCR protocol, produced the TCRbeta library. TCRdb re-called the multiplex PCR reads through MiXCR, storing one row per CDR3 protein. This sample has roughly 67,000 distinct CDR3 sequences, with around 60% found just once. RNA was extracted from bulk tissue without any cell sorting. Sequencing was performed on lung tumor tissue. These TCRs come from a man aged 45-65 years with non-small cell lung cancer.

On this clonotype itself: The junction departs from germline at one end; a sequencing error may be responsible. The chain has TRBV14 and TRBJ1-1; TRBD1 might be the D (5 bases). Germline lookup yields CDR1 SGHDN and CDR2 FVKESK. The CDR3 has 12 amino acids. The CDR3 sequence: CANKGQYAEAFF. CDR3 DNA: TGCGCCAACAAGGGGCAGTACGCTGAAGCTTTCTTT.

For this clonotype: At one of its ends the junction is not consistent with the germline gene, which may arise from a read error. CDR3 sequence: CTSGEDWAGNNQPHHF. As DNA, the CDR3 is TGTACCAGCGGTGAAGACTGGGCAGGCAACAATCAGCCCCACCATTTT. V is TRBV6-1 and J is TRBJ1-5; D ambiguous. This CDR3 has 16 amino acids. Germline V gene lookup returns CDR1 MNHNS and CDR2 SASEGT.

Worth noting for this clonotype: Since a much larger clone is just one base distant, this may be a read error. This chain links TRBV10-3 with TRBJ2-1; 11 bases are shared with TRBD2. The V gene's germline CDR1 is ENHRY and CDR2 SYGVKD. This CDR3 is built from 13 residues. This CDR3 is CATSELAGGEQFF. CDR3 bases: TGTGCCACCAGTGAGCTAGCGGGGGGTGAGCAGTTCTTC.

This clonotype was seen repeatedly, ten times or more. The V gene is TRBV5-1, the J gene TRBJ2-7, with D perhaps matching TRBD1 or TRBD2 (5 bases each). V dropped 0 bases and J dropped 0 bases, with 16 bases sitting between them. There are 17 residues in the CDR3. Germline-derived CDR1 and CDR2 are SGHRS and YFSETQ. The CDR3 bases are TGCGCCAGCAGCTTGGCCTCGGGGACGGCCCTCTCCTACGAGCAGTACTTC. Protein product: CASSLASGTALSYEQYF.